A single sample gave rise to the 19 T cell receptor beta chains below, sequenced in a study of OX40 agonist ivuxolimab in advanced cancers. TCRdb's table, derived via immunoSEQ multiplex PCR, lists solely in-frame clones and lacks some. Among tens of thousands of clones listed, roughly 87% were seen once. The specimen comprised CD4+ or CD8+ T cells sorted from blood, sampled in a trial of the OX40 agonist ivuxolimab. The receptors were gathered from an adult with an advanced solid tumor such as melanoma, head and neck, liver or kidney cancer.

This clone appeared once. V and J are TRBV18 and TRBJ1-4, with 7 bases that match TRBD1. Per the germline V gene, CDR1 is KGHSH and CDR2 is LQKENI. The ends lost 1 base at V and 3 bases at J; junction bases unmatched: 2. The CDR3 totals 15 residues. Here the CDR3 reads CASSPRQGPNEKLFF. The CDR3 bases are TGTGCCAGCTCACCACGACAGGGACCTAATGAAAAACTGTTTTTT.

The rearrangement links TRBV7-2 to TRBJ2-1; TRBD1 agrees at 9 bases. Germline V gene sequence: CDR1 SGHTA, CDR2 FQGNSA. CDR3 length: 16 residues. V gave up 0 bases and J gave up 5 bases; unmatched junction bases: 5. The CDR3 region is CASSLAPGTGNNEQFF. CDR3 nucleotides: TGTGCCAGCAGCTTAGCGCCCGGGACAGGGAACAATGAGCAGTTCTTC.

The CDR3 DNA follows: TGCGCCAGCAGCCAAGATAGGGGGAGCCTAACCTACGAGCAGTACTTC. Its protein product is CASSQDRGSLTYEQYF. The rearrangement links TRBV4-3 to TRBJ2-7; TRBD1 might be the D (6 bases). V lost 0 bases and J lost 2, with 14 bases in between. Germline V lookup: CDR1 LGHNA, CDR2 YSLEER. This CDR3 comprises 16 residues.

The chain carries TRBV19 and TRBJ2-7; TRBD2 aligns across 11 bases. There are 17 residues in the CDR3. The V and J ends lost 5 bases and 2 bases, in that order; junction bases with no gene match: 11. The V gene's germline CDR1 is LNHDA and CDR2 SQIVND (reference sequence). CDR3 in DNA: TGTGCCAGTAGTTCCGCTGGGACTAGCGGCGTTCCCTACGAGCAGTACTTC. Translated: CASSSAGTSGVPYEQYF.

This clone was counted between two and nine times. The chain combines TRBV18 with TRBJ2-7; D possibly corresponds to TRBD1 (5 bases). Trimming left V 6 bases short and J 4 bases short, with 13 bases between. Germline-derived CDR1 and CDR2 are KGHSH and LQKENI. The CDR3 contains 13 residues. The CDR3 spells CASSSQGQYEQYF. Here the CDR3 DNA reads TGTGCCAGCTCGTCCCAGGGTCAGTACGAGCAGTACTTC.

The chain joins TRBV7-9 to TRBJ2-2; no firm D call. The CDR3 runs to 13 residues. Trimming shortened V by 2 bases and J by 10 bases, and 11 bases separated the two germline ends. The V gene's germline CDR1 is SEHNR and CDR2 FQNEAQ (reference sequence). CDR3 nucleotides: TGTGCCAGCAGCTTAATCACACCGGCGGAGCTGTTTTTT. It is translated as CASSLITPAELFF.

The table lists this clone with a few counts. The chain employs TRBV7-2 and TRBJ1-2; TRBD1 agrees at 7 bases. The CDR3 sequence is 15 residues long. V lost 5 bases, J lost 4 bases, and 10 bases stayed unmatched. The germline V gene encodes CDR1 SGHTA and CDR2 FQGNSA. This CDR3 is CASSPMMGQLYGYTF. CDR3 nucleotides: TGTGCCAGCAGCCCAATGATGGGACAGCTCTATGGCTACACCTTC.

This clone was detected only a few times. The chain is built from TRBV30 and TRBJ1-1, with TRBD1 matching 8 bases. V shed 2 bases and J 5 bases; nucleotides not matched to a gene: 1. Germline lookup yields CDR1 GTSNPN and CDR2 SVGIG (reference sequence). CDR3 length: 12 amino acids. The CDR3 DNA sequence: TGTGCCTGGAGTAACAGGGGGACTGAAGCTTTCTTT. Its translation is CAWSNRGTEAFF.

The V and J genes are TRBV7-8 and TRBJ2-4, with D uncertain. With 1 base removed from V and 6 bases from J, the gap between germline ends came to 16 bases. Germline V CDR1 and CDR2: SGHVS, FQNEAQ. The CDR3 length is 16 residues. The CDR3 region is CASSLEPSSPLNIQYF. Written as DNA, the CDR3 is TGTGCCAGCAGCTTAGAGCCTAGTTCCCCTTTAAACATTCAGTACTTC.

This chain links TRBV19 with TRBJ1-5, with 7 nucleotides matching TRBD1. The CDR3 consists of 15 residues. Germline trimming cut 3 bases from V and 6 bases from J; bases unmatched to any gene: 8. Per germline, CDR1 LNHDA and CDR2 SQIVND (reference sequence). The CDR3 bases are TGTGCCAGTAGTATCAACCAGGGGGTTGGTCAGCCCCAGCATTTT. This gives the protein CASSINQGVGQPQHF.

DNA of the CDR3: TGTGCCAGCTCACCGGAGGGAGGGGCGGCTGGAAACACCATATATTTT. This translates into CASSPEGGAAGNTIYF. The V call is TRBV18, the J call TRBJ1-3, with D possibly being TRBD1 (5 bases). This CDR3 is 16 amino acids long. V was clipped by 3 bases and J by 2 bases, with 14 bases between them. In germline, CDR1 is KGHSH, CDR2 LQKENI.

V and J are TRBV6-6 and TRBJ1-2; unclear D gene. Germline CDR1 reads MNHNY; CDR2 reads SVGAGI (reference sequence). The CDR3 is 11 amino acids. Deletions cut 6 bases from V and 4 bases from J, with 6 bases between. The CDR3 coding sequence is TGTGCCAGCAGCCAACTCTATGGCTACACCTTC. Amino acids: CASSQLYGYTF.

This rearrangement joins TRBV18 to TRBJ1-2; D not resolved. Per the germline V gene, CDR1 is KGHSH and CDR2 is LQKENI. V lost 3 bases and J 4 bases, leaving 18 bases between the germline ends. The CDR3 totals 16 residues. The CDR3 region has the DNA TGTGCCAGCTCACCTCCCTCGGACCCTCCCCTCTATGGCTACACCTTC. Its translation: CASSPPSDPPLYGYTF.

This chain links TRBV4-3 with TRBJ2-1; D not resolved. The V and J ends lost 0 bases and 6 bases respectively, with 15 bases between them. The germline gives CDR1 LGHNA, CDR2 YSLEER. The CDR3 is made up of 16 amino acids. CDR3 nucleotides: TGCGCCAGCAGCCAAGATTTTCGTCACCCGGCCAATGAGCAGTTCTTC. Translation gives CASSQDFRHPANEQFF.

V usage is TRBV2 and J usage is TRBJ2-4; perhaps TRBD1 as D (5 bases). Germline V gene data show CDR1 as SNHLY and CDR2 as FYNNEI. The ends were cut back, 5 bases at V and 12 bases at J, with 14 bases in the middle. The CDR3 totals 12 residues. The CDR3 spells CASSRGDYTQYF. CDR3 coding DNA: TGTGCCAGCAGTAGGGGCGATTACACTCAGTACTTC. Drawing the rest from reference TRBV2 and TRBJ2-4, the complete variable domain is EPEVTQTPSHQVTQMGQEVILRCVPISNHLYFYWYRQILGQKVEFLVSFYNNEISEKSEIFDDQFSVERPDGSNFTLKIRSTKLEDSAMYFCASSRGDYTQYFGAGTRLSVL.

This chain uses TRBV5-1 with TRBJ1-6; no clear D gene. Trimming left V 4 bases short and J 8 bases short, with 13 bases between. The CDR3 is 14 residues long. Germline CDR1 and CDR2: SGHRS and YFSETQ. The CDR3 region has the DNA TGCGCCAGCAGCCTTCGGGCCCGGGATTCACCCCTCCACTTT. Residues: CASSLRARDSPLHF.

The genes are TRBV6-5 and TRBJ2-7; D not certain. V was trimmed by 3 bases and J by 7 bases, leaving 13 bases between them. There are 13 residues in the CDR3. Germline CDR1 and CDR2: MNHEY and SVGAGI. The CDR3 bases are TGTGCCAGCAGTTATCGGACGGACCTGGAGCAGTACTTC. Its translation: CASSYRTDLEQYF.

This clone showed up just once. The gene calls are TRBV6-6 and TRBJ2-1; 10 bases are a match to TRBD1. The CDR3 consists of 16 residues. CDR1 and CDR2 from the germline V gene are MNHNY and SVGAGI (reference sequence). J was trimmed by 6 bases and V by 4 bases; bases with no gene match: 9. In DNA, the CDR3 is TGTGCCAGCAGTTCCGCTCCGGGACAGGGGAGCAATGAGCAGTTCTTC. Translating gives CASSSAPGQGSNEQFF.

The V call is TRBV19, the J call TRBJ1-2; the match to TRBD1 covers 7 bases. The germline V gene has CDR1 LNHDA and CDR2 SQIVND (reference sequence). V lost 5 bases, J lost 7 bases, and 4 bases stayed unmatched. CDR3 length: 12 residues. The CDR3 reads CASSFRQGGYTF. The CDR3 DNA follows: TGTGCCAGTAGTTTTCGACAGGGTGGCTACACCTTC.